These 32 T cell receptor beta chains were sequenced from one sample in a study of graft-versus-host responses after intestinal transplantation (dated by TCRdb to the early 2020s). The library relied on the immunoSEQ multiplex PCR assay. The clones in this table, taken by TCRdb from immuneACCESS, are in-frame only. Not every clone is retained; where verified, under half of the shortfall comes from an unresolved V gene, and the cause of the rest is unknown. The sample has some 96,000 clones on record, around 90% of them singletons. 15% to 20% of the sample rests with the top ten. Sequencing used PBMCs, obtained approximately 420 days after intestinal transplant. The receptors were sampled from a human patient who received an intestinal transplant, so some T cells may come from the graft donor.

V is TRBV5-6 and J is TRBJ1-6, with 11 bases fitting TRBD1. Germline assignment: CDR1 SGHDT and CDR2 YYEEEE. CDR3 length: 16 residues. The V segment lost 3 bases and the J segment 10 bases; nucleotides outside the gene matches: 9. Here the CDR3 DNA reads TGTGCCAGCAGCTCACCGGGACAGGGGGTAGGGTCACCCCTCCACTTT. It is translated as CASSSPGQGVGSPLHF.

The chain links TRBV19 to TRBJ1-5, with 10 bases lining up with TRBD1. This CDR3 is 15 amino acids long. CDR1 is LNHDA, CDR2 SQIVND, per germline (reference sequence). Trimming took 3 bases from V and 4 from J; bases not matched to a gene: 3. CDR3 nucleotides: TGTGCCAGTAGTATGGCGGACAGGGGGAATCAGCCCCAGCATTTT. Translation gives CASSMADRGNQPQHF. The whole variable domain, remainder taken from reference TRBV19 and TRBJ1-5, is DGGITQSPKYLFRKEGQNVTLSCEQNLNHDAMYWYRQDPGQGLRLIYYSQIVNDFQKGDIAEGYSVSREKKESFPLTVTSAQKNPTAFYLCASSMADRGNQPQHFGDGTRLSIL.

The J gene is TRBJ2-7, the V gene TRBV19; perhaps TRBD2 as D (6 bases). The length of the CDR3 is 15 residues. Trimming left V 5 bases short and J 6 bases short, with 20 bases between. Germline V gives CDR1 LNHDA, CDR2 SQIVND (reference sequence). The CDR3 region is CASSAGRDFLTEQYF. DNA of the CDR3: TGTGCCAGTAGTGCCGGGCGGGACTTTCTAACCGAGCAGTACTTC.

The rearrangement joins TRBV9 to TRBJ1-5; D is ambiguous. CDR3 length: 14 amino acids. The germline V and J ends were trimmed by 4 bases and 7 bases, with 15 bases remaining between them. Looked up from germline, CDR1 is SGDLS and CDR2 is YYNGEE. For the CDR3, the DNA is TGTGCCAGCAGCCCTTCCACGAGCGGGCAGCCCCAGCATTTT. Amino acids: CASSPSTSGQPQHF.

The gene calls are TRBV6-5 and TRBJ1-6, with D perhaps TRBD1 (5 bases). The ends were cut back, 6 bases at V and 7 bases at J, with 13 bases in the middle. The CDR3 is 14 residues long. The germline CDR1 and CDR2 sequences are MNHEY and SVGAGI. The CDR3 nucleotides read TGTGCCAGCAGCTCCGGGACGGAAAATTCACCCCTCCACTTT. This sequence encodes CASSSGTENSPLHF.

The CDR3 loop is CASSPPGAGTEAFF. CDR3 DNA: TGTGCCAGCAGTCCACCGGGGGCTGGCACTGAAGCTTTCTTT. The chain is built from TRBV6-1 and TRBJ1-1; D may be TRBD1 (6 bases). The V and J ends lost 5 bases and 4 bases respectively, with 14 bases between them. This CDR3 has 14 residues. Per the germline V gene, CDR1 is MNHNS and CDR2 is SASEGT.

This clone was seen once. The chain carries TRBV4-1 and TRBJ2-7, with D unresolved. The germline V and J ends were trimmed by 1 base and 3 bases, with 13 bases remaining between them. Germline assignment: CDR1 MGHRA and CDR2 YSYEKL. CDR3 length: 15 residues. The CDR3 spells CASSQAPAAVYEQYF. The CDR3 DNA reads TGCGCCAGCAGCCAAGCCCCCGCGGCAGTCTACGAGCAGTACTTC.

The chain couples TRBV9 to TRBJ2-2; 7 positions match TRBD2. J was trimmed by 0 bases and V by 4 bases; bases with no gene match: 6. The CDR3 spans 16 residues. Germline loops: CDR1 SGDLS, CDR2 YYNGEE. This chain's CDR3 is CASSPPSGANTGELFF. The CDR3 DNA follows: TGTGCCAGCAGCCCCCCTAGCGGCGCGAACACCGGGGAGCTGTTTTTT.

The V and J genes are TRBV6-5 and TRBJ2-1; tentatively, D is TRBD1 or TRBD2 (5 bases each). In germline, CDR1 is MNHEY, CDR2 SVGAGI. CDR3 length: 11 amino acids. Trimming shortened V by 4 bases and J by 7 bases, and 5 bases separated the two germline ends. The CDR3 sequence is CASSWGNEQFF. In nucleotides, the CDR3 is TGTGCCAGCAGTTGGGGGAATGAGCAGTTCTTC.

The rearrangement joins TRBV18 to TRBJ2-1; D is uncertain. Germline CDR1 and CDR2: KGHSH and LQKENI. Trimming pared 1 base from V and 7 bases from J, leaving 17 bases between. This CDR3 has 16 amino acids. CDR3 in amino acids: CASSPRTGSAENEQFF. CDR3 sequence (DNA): TGTGCCAGCTCACCACGAACTGGCTCTGCGGAGAATGAGCAGTTCTTC.

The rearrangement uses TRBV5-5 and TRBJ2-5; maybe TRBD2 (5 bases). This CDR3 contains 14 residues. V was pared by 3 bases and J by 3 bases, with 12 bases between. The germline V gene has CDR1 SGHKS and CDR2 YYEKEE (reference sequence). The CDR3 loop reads CASSSGPGKETQYF. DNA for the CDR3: TGTGCCAGCAGCTCCGGGCCGGGGAAAGAGACCCAGTACTTC. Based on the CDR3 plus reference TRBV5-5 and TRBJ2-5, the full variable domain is DAGVTQSPTHLIKTRGQQVTLRCSPISGHKSVSWYQQVLGQGPQFIFQYYEKEERGRGNFPDRFSARQFPNYSSELNVNALLLGDSALYLCASSSGPGKETQYFGPGTRLLVL.

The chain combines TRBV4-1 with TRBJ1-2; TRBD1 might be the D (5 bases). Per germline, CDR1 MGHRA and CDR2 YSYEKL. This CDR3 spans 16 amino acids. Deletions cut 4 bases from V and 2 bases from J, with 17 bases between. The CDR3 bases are TGCGCCAGCAGCCCATACGGGGCAGGCGACAACTATGGCTACACCTTC. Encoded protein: CASSPYGAGDNYGYTF.

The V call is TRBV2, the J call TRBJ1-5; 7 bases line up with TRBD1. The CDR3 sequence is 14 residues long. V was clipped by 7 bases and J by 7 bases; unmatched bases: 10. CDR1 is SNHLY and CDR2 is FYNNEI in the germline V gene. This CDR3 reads CASTVQGSGQPQHF. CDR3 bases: TGTGCCAGCACCGTACAGGGGTCCGGGCAGCCCCAGCATTTT. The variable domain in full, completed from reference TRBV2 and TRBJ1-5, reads EPEVTQTPSHQVTQMGQEVILRCVPISNHLYFYWYRQILGQKVEFLVSFYNNEISEKSEIFDDQFSVERPDGSNFTLKIRSTKLEDSAMYFCASTVQGSGQPQHFGDGTRLSIL.

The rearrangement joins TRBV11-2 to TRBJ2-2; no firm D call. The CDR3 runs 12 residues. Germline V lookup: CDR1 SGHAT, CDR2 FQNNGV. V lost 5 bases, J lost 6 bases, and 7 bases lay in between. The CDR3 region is CASSPSAGELFF. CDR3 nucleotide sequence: TGTGCCAGCAGCCCCTCCGCCGGGGAGCTGTTTTTT.

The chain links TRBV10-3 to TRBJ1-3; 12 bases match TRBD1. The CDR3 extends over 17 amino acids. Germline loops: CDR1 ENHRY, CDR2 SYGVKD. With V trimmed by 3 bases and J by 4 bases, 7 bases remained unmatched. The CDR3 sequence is CAISDYPGTGGGNTIYF. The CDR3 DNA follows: TGTGCCATCAGTGACTACCCCGGGACAGGGGGCGGAAACACCATATATTTT.

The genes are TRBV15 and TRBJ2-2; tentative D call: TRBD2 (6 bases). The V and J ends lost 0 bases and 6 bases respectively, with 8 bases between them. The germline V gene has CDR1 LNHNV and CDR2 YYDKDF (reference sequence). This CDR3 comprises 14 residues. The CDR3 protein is CATSREEGSGELFF. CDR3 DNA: TGTGCCACCAGCAGAGAGGAGGGGTCCGGGGAGCTGTTTTTT.

As DNA, the CDR3 is TGTGCCATAGGAGGGGGACGTAGTACTGAAGCTTTCTTT. Its protein product is CAIGGGRSTEAFF. The chain joins TRBV10-3 to TRBJ1-1; a possible D gene is TRBD1 (6 bases). The germline CDR1 and CDR2 sequences are ENHRY and SYGVKD. This CDR3 has 13 amino acids. The germline V and J ends were trimmed by 9 bases and 5 bases, with 16 bases remaining between them.

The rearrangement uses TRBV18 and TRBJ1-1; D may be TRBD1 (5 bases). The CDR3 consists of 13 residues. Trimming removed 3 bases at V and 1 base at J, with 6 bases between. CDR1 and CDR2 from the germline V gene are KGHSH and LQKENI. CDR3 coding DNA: TGTGCCAGCTCACCCCAGGGGAACACTGAAGCTTTCTTT. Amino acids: CASSPQGNTEAFF.

CDR3 protein: CASSYSGPRGYGYTF. The DNA for the CDR3 is TGTGCCAGCAGTTACTCGGGGCCCCGTGGCTATGGCTACACCTTC. This chain connects TRBV6-5 to TRBJ1-2, with D perhaps TRBD1 (5 bases). V dropped 0 bases and J dropped 4 bases, with 12 bases sitting between them. Germline V CDR1 and CDR2: MNHEY, SVGAGI. The CDR3 is 15 amino acids.

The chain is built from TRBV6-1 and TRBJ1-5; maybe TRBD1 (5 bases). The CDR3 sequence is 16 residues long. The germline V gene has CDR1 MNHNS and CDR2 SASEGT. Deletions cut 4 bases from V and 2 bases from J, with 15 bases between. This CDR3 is CASSGGRTLGNQPQHF. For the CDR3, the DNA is TGTGCCAGCAGTGGGGGCAGAACCCTTGGCAATCAGCCCCAGCATTTT.

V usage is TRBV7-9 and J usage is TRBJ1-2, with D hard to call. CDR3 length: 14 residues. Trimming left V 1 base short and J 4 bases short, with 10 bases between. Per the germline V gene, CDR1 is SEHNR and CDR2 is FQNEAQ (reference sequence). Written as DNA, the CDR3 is TGTGCCAGCAGCTTAGACCACACCCTCTATGGCTACACCTTC. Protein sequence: CASSLDHTLYGYTF.

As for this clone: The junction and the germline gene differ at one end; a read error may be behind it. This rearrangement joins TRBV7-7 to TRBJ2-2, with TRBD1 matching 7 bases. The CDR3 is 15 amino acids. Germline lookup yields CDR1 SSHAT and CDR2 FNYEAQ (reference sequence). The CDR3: CASSHRGFGPGELFF. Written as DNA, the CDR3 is TGTGCTAGCAGCCACAGGGGATTCGGCCCCGGGGAGCTGTTTTTT.

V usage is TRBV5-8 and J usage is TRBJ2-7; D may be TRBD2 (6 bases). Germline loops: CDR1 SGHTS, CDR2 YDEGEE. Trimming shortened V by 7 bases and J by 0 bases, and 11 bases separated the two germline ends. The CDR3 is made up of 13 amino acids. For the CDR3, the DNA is TGTGCCAGCGACCGGGGGACCTCCTACGAGCAGTACTTC. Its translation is CASDRGTSYEQYF.

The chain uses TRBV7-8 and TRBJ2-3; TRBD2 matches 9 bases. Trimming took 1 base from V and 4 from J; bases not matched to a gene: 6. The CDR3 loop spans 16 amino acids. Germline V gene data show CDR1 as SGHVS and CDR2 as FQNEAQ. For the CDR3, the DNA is TGTGCCAGCAGCTTAGTGGGCGGGGGGGCCGCAGATACGCAGTATTTT. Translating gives CASSLVGGGAADTQYF.

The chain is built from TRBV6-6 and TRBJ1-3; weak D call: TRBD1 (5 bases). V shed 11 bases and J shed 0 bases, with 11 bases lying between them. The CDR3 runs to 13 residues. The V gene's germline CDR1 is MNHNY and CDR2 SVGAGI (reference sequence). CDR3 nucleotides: TGTGCCGGGGGAAGCCCCTCTGGAAACACCATATATTTT. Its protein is CAGGSPSGNTIYF.

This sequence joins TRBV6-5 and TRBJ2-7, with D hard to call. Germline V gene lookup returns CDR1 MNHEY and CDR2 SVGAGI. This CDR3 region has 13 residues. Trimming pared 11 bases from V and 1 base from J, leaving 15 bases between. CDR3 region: CAELDGFSYEQYF. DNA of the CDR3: TGTGCCGAACTGGACGGGTTTTCCTACGAGCAGTACTTC.

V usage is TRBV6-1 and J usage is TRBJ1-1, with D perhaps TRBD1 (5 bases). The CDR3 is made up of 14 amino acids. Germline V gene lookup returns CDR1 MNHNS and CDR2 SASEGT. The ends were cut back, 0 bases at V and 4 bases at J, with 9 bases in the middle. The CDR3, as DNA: TGTGCCAGCAGTGAAGCATGGAGGGGCACTGAAGCTTTCTTT. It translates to CASSEAWRGTEAFF.

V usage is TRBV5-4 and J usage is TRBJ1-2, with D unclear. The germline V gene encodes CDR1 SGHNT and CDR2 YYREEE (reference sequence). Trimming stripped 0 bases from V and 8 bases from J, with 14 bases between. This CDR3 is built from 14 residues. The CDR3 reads CASSLVGQAEGYTF. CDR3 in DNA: TGTGCCAGCAGCTTGGTAGGGCAGGCGGAGGGCTACACCTTC.

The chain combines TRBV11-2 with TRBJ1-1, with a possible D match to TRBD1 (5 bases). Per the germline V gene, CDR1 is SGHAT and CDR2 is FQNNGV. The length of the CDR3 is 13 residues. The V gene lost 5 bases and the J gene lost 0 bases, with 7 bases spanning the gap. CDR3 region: CASSLGVNTEAFF. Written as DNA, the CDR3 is TGTGCCAGCAGCCTGGGGGTGAACACTGAAGCTTTCTTT. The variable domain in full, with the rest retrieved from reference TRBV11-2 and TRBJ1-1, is EAGVAQSPRYKIIEKRQSVAFWCNPISGHATLYWYQQILGQGPKLLIQFQNNGVVDDSQLPKDRFSAERLKGVDSTLKIQPAKLEDSAVYLCASSLGVNTEAFFGQGTRLTVV.

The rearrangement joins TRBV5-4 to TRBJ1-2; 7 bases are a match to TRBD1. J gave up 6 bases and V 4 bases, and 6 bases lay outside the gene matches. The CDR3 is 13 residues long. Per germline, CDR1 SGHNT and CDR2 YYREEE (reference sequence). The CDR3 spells CASSPDRADGYTF. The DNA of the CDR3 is TGTGCCAGCAGCCCCGACAGGGCGGATGGCTACACCTTC.

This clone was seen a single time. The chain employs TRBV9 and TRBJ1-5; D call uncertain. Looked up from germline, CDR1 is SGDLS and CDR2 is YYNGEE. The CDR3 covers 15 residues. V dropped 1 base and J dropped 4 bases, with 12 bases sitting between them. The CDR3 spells CASSVSGLGNQPQHF. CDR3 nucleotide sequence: TGTGCCAGCAGCGTATCTGGTTTAGGGAATCAGCCCCAGCATTTT.

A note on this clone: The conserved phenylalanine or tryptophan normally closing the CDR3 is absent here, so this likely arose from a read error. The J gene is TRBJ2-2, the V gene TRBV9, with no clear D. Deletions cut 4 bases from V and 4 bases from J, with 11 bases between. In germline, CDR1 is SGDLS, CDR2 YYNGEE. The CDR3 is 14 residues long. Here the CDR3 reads CASSPQTFTGELFS. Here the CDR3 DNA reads TGTGCCAGCAGCCCCCAGACATTCACCGGGGAGCTGTTTTCT.